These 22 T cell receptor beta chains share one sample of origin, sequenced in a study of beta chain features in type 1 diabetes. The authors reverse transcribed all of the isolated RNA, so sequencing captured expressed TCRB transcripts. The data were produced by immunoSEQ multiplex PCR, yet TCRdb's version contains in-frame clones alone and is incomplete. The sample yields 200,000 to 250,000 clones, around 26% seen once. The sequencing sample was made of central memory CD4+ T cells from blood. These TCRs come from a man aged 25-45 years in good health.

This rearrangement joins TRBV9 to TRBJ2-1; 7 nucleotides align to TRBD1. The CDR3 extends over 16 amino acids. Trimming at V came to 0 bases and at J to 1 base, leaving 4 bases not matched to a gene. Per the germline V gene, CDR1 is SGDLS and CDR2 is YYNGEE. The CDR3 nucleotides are TGTGCCAGCAGCGTAGTAGGGGGCCGTTCCTACAATGAGCAGTTCTTC. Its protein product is CASSVVGGRSYNEQFF.

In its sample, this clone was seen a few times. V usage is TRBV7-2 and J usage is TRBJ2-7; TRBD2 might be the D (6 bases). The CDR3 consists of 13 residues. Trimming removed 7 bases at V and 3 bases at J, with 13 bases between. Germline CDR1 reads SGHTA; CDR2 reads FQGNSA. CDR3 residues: CASTPGGGYEQYF. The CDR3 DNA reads TGTGCCAGCACCCCCGGGGGAGGCTACGAGCAGTACTTC. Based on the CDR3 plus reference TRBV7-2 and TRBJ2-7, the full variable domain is GAGVSQSPSNKVTEKGKDVELRCDPISGHTALYWYRQSLGQGLEFLIYFQGNSAPDKSGLPSDRFSAERTGGSVSTLTIQRTQQEDSAVYLCASTPGGGYEQYFGPGTRLTVT.

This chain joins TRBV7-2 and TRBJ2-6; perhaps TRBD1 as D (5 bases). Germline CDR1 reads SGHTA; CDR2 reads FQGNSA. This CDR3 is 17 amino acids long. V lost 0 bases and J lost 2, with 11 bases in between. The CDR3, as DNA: TGTGCCAGCAGCTTAGCGTCAGGGTGGGCTGGGGCCAACGTCCTGACTTTC. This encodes CASSLASGWAGANVLTF. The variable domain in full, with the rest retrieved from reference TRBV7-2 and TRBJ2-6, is GAGVSQSPSNKVTEKGKDVELRCDPISGHTALYWYRQSLGQGLEFLIYFQGNSAPDKSGLPSDRFSAERTGGSVSTLTIQRTQQEDSAVYLCASSLASGWAGANVLTFGAGSRLTVL.

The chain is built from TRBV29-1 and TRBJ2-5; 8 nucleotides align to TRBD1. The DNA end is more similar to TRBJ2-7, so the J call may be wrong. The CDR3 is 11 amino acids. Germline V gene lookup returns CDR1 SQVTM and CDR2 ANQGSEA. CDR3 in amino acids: CSVTGDYEQYF. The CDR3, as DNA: TGCAGCGTGACAGGGGACTACGAGCAGTACTTC.

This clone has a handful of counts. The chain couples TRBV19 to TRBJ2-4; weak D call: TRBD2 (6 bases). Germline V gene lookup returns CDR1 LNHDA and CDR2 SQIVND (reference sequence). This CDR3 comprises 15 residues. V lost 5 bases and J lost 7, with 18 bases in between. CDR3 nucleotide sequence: TGTGCCAGTAGTTCTCTCCGACAAGGGAGGAACATTCAGTACTTC. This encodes CASSSLRQGRNIQYF.

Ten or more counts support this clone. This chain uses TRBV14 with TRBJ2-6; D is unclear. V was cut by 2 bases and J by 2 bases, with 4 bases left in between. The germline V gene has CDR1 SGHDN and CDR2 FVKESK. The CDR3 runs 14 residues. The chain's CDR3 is CASSQLPGANVLTF. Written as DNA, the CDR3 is TGTGCCAGCAGCCAATTACCTGGGGCCAACGTCCTGACTTTC.

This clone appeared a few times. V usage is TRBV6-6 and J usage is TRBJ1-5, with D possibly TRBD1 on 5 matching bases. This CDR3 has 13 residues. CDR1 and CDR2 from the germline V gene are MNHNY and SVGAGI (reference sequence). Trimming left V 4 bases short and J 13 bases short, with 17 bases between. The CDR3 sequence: CASSSAPGTPQHF. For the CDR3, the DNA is TGTGCCAGCAGTTCGGCCCCAGGGACCCCACAGCATTTT.

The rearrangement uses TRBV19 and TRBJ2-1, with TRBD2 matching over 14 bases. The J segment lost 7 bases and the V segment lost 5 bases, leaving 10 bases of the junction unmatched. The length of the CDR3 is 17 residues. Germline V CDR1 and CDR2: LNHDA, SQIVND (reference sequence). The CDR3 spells CASSEQGLAGVKNEQFF. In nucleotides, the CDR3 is TGTGCCAGTAGTGAGCAGGGACTAGCGGGAGTAAAAAATGAGCAGTTCTTC.

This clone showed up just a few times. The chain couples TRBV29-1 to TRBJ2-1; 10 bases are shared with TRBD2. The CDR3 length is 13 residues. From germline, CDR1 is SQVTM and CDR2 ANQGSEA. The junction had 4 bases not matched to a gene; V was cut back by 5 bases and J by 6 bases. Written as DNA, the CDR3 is TGCAGCGTTCGGACTAGCGGCCCCAATGAGCAGTTCTTC. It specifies CSVRTSGPNEQFF.

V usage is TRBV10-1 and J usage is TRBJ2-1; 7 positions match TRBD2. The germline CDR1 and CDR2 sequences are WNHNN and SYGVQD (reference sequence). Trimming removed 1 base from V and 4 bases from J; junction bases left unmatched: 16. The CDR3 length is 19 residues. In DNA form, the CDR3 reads TGCGCCAGCAGTGAGTACCCTCTGGTCTCTAGCGGTCCGTACAATGAGCAGTTCTTC. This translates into CASSEYPLVSSGPYNEQFF.

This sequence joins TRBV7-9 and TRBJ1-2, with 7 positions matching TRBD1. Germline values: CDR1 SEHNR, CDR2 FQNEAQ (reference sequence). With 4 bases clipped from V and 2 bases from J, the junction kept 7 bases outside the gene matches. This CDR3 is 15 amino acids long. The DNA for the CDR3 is TGTGCCAGCAGCTCCGACAGGGAGAGGAACTATGGCTACACCTTC. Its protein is CASSSDRERNYGYTF.

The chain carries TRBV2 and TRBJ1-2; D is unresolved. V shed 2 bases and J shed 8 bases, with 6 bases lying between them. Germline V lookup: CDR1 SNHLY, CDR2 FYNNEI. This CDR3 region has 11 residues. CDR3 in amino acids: CASSETGGYTF. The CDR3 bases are TGTGCCAGCAGTGAAACGGGCGGCTACACCTTC.

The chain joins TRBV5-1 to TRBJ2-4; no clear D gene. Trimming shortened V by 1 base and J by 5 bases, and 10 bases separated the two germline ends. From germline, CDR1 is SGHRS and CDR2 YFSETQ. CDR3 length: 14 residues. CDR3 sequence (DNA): TGCGCCAGCAGCTTGAACCGGGCCCAAAACATTCAGTACTTC. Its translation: CASSLNRAQNIQYF.

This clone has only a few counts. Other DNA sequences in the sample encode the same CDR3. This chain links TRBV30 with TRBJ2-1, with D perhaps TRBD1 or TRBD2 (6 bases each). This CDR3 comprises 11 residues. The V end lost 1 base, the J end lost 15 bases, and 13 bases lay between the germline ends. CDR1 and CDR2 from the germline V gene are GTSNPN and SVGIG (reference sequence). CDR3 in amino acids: CAWSGKGGRFF. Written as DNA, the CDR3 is TGTGCCTGGAGTGGTAAAGGGGGGCGGTTCTTC.

CDR3 DNA sequence: TGTGCCAGCAGCCCCCAGGGGTCGAACACTGAAGCTTTCTTT. It yields the protein CASSPQGSNTEAFF. The V call is TRBV7-2, the J call TRBJ1-1; maybe TRBD1 (6 bases). The CDR3 length is 14 residues. V gave up 5 bases and J gave up 1 base, with 11 bases separating them. Germline V gene sequence: CDR1 SGHTA, CDR2 FQGNSA.

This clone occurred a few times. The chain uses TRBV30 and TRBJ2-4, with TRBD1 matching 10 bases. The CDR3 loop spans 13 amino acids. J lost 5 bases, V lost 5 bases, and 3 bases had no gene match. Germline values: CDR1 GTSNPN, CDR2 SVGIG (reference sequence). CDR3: CAWETGGENIQYF. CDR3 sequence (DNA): TGTGCCTGGGAGACAGGGGGCGAAAACATTCAGTACTTC.

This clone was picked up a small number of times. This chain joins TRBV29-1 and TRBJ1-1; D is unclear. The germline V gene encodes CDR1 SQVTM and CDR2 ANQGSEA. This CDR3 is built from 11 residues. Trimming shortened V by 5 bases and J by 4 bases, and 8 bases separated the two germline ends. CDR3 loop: CSVRHATEAFF. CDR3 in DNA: TGCAGCGTTCGACATGCCACTGAAGCTTTCTTT.

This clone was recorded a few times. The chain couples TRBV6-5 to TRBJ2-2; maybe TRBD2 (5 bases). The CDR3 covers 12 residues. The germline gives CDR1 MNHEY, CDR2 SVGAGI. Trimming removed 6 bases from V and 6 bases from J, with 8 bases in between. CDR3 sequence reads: CASRDGAGELFF. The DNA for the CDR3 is TGTGCCAGCAGGGACGGGGCCGGGGAGCTGTTTTTT.

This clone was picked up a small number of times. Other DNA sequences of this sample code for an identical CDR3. CDR3 nucleotide sequence: TGTGCCAGCAGCAGCGACAGGGCGGCCAATCAGCCCCAGCATTTT. It encodes CASSSDRAANQPQHF. The chain uses TRBV7-9 and TRBJ1-5; TRBD1 agrees at 7 bases. Unmatched junction bases numbered 7, after V lost 5 bases and J lost 3 bases. The CDR3 has 15 residues. Germline V gene data show CDR1 as SEHNR and CDR2 as FQNEAQ (reference sequence).

As DNA, the CDR3 is TGCAGCGTTGGTCAGGCTTATGAAGCTTTCTTT. Translation gives CSVGQAYEAFF. The rearrangement uses TRBV29-1 and TRBJ1-1; D is undetermined. Trimming took off 4 bases at V and 7 bases at J, with 10 bases between the two ends. This CDR3 comprises 11 residues. The germline gives CDR1 SQVTM, CDR2 ANQGSEA.

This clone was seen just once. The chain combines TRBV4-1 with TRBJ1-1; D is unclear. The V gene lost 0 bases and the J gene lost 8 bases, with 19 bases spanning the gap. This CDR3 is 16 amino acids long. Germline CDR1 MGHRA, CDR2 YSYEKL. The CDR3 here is CASSQDYGGPTREAFF. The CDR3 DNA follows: TGCGCCAGCAGCCAAGATTACGGAGGCCCCACCCGAGAAGCTTTCTTT.

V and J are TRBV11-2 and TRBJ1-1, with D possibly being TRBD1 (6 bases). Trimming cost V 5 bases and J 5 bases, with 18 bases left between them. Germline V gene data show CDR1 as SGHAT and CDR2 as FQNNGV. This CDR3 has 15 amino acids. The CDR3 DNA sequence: TGTGCCAGCAGCCCGAAGGGGGGCGGGTTGACTGAAGCTTTCTTT. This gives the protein CASSPKGGGLTEAFF.